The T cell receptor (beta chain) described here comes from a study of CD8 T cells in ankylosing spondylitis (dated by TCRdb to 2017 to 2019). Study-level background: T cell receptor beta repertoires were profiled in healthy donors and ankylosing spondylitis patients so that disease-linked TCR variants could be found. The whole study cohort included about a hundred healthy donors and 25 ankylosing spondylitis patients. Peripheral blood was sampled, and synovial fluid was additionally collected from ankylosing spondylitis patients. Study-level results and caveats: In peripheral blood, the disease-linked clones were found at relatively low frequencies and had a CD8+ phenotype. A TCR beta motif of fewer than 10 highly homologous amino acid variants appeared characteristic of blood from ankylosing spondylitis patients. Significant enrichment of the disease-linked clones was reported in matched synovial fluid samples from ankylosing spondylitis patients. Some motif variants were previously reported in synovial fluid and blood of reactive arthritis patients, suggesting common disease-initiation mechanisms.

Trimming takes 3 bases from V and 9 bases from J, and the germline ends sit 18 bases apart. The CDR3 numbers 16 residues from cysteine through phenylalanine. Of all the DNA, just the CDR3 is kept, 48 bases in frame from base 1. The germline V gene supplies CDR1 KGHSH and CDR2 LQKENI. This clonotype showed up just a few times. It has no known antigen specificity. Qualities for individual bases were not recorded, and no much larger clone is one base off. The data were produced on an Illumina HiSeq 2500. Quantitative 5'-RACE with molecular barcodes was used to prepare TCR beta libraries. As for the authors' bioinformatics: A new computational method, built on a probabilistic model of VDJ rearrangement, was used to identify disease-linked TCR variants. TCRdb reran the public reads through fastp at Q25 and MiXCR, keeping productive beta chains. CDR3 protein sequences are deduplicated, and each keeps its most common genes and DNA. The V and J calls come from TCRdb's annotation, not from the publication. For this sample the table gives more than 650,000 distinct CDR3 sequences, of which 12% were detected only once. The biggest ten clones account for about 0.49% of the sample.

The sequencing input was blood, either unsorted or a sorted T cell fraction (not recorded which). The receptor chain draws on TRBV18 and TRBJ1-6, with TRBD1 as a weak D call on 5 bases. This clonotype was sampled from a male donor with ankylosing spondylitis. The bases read TGTGCCAGCTCACCGGGAACCGGGACGTGGGGTTCACCCCTCCACTTT. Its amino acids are CASSPGTGTWGSPLHF.